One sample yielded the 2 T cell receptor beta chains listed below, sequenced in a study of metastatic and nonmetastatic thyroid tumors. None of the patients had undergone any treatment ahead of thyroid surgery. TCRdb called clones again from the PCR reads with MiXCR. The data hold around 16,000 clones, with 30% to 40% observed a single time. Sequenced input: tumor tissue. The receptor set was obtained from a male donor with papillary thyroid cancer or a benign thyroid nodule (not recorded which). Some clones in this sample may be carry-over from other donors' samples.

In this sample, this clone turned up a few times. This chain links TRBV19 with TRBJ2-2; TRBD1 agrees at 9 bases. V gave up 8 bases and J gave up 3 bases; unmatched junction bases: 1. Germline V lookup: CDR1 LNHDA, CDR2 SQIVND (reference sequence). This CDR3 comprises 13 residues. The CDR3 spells CASDRGYTGELFF. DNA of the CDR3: TGTGCCAGTGACAGGGGGTACACCGGGGAGCTGTTTTTT.

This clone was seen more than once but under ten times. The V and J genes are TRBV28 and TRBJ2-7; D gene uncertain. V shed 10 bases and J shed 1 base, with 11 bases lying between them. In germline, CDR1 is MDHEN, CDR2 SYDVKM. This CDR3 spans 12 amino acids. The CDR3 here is CATQSDSYEQYF. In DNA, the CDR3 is TGTGCCACCCAGAGCGATTCCTACGAGCAGTACTTC. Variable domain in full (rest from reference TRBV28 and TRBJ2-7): DVKVTQSSRYLVKRTGEKVFLECVQDMDHENMFWYRQDPGLGLRLIYFSYDVKMKEKGDIPEGYSVSREKKERFSLILESASTNQTSMYLCATQSDSYEQYFGPGTRLTVT.